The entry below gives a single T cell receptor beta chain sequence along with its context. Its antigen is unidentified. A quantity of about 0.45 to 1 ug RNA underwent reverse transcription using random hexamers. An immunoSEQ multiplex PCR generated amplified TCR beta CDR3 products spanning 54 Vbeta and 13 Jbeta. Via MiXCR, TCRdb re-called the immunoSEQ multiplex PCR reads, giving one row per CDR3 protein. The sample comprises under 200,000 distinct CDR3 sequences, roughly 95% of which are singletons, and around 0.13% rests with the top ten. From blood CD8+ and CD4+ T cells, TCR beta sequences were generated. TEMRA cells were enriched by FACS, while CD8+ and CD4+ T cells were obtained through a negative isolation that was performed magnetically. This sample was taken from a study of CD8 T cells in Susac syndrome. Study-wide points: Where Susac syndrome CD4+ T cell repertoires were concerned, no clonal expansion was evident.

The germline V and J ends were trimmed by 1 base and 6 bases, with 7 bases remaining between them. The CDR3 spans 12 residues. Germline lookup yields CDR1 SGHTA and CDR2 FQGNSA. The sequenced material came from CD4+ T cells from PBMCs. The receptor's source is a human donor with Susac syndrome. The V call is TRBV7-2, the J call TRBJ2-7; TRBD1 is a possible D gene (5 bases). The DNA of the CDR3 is TGTGCCAGCAGCTTAGGGGGCATCGAGCAGTACTTC. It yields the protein CASSLGGIEQYF.